One sample yielded the 14 T cell receptor beta chains listed below, sequenced in a study of blood T cell repertoires in COVID-19. Sequencing was performed with immunoSEQ multiplex PCR; in TCRdb, only in-frame clones are kept and a portion is missing. Altogether 130,000 to 150,000 clones are present, less than 85% being singletons, with the ten largest covering 5.5% to 7%. The source material was peripheral blood. The origin of the receptors is a human donor in a cohort sampled during active COVID-19.

V gene TRBV7-9 combines with J gene TRBJ2-2; maybe TRBD2 (5 bases). From germline, CDR1 is SEHNR and CDR2 FQNEAQ (reference sequence). The V end was cut by 3 bases, the J end by 1 base, with 9 bases between. The CDR3 runs 15 residues. CDR3 in DNA: TGTGCCAGCAGCTTCTACGGGGAGAACACCGGGGAGCTGTTTTTT. It specifies CASSFYGENTGELFF.

The rearrangement links TRBV18 to TRBJ1-1; D perhaps matches TRBD1 (6 bases). Trimming cost V 3 bases and J 5 bases, with 13 bases left between them. Germline CDR1 and CDR2: KGHSH and LQKENI. The CDR3 covers 14 residues. The CDR3 is CASSPAQGRTEAFF. The DNA for the CDR3 is TGTGCCAGCTCACCGGCACAGGGCCGGACTGAAGCTTTCTTT.

J is TRBJ2-5 and V is TRBV5-1, with D possibly matching TRBD2 (6 bases). V was cut by 4 bases and J by 4 bases, with 23 bases left in between. The germline gives CDR1 SGHRS, CDR2 YFSETQ. The CDR3 is made up of 17 amino acids. The CDR3 loop reads CASSGVRQGGGRETQYF. Here the CDR3 DNA reads TGCGCCAGCAGCGGTGTCCGGCAGGGAGGAGGTAGAGAGACCCAGTACTTC.

The J gene is TRBJ2-1, the V gene TRBV30; 10 bases line up with TRBD2. Germline CDR1 GTSNPN, CDR2 SVGIG (reference sequence). The junction had 5 bases not matched to a gene; V was cut back by 8 bases and J by 4 bases. There are 13 residues in the CDR3. The CDR3 DNA sequence: TGTGCCCTTGGGACTAGCGAATACAATGAGCAGTTCTTC. Its translation: CALGTSEYNEQFF.

The chain recombines TRBV9 with TRBJ2-5, with TRBD2 identical over 8 bases. There are 18 residues in the CDR3. Germline CDR1 reads SGDLS; CDR2 reads YYNGEE. V was pared by 0 bases and J by 2 bases, with 12 bases of the junction left unmatched. CDR3 nucleotides: TGTGCCAGCAGCGTAGGTTCTTCCAGCGGGGGTTCTCAAGAGACCCAGTACTTC. Translated, it gives CASSVGSSSGGSQETQYF.

This clone was counted once. The CDR3: CASSQGASEGYEQYF. In DNA, the CDR3 is TGCGCCAGCAGCCAAGGAGCGAGCGAAGGCTACGAGCAGTACTTC. V usage is TRBV4-3 and J usage is TRBJ2-7, with no clear D. With 1 base removed from V and 3 bases from J, the gap between germline ends came to 13 bases. Germline V gives CDR1 LGHNA, CDR2 YSLEER. This CDR3 spans 15 amino acids.

The chain couples TRBV19 to TRBJ1-5; D is ambiguous. Trimming took off 3 bases at V and 5 bases at J, with 14 bases between the two ends. Looked up from germline, CDR1 is LNHDA and CDR2 is SQIVND (reference sequence). The CDR3 is made up of 15 amino acids. DNA for the CDR3: TGTGCCAGTAGTATTGTACTTTCTCGTGATCAGCCCCAGCATTTT. It codes for CASSIVLSRDQPQHF.

The chain joins TRBV5-1 to TRBJ2-6; weak D call: TRBD2 (5 bases). Germline CDR1 is SGHRS and CDR2 is YFSETQ. The CDR3 covers 16 residues. Trimming removed 3 bases from V and 2 bases from J, with 12 bases in between. This chain's CDR3 is CASSSGLSPGANVLTF. CDR3 coding DNA: TGCGCCAGCAGCTCAGGACTGTCTCCTGGGGCCAACGTCCTGACTTTC.

The chain has TRBV5-5 and TRBJ2-3, with D perhaps TRBD1 (7 bases). The V gene's germline CDR1 is SGHKS and CDR2 YYEKEE (reference sequence). CDR3 size: 15 residues. Trimming removed 1 base from V and 10 bases from J, with 19 bases in between. The CDR3 is CASSLSGGTTFAQYF. For the CDR3, the DNA is TGTGCCAGCAGCTTGTCAGGGGGGACAACTTTTGCGCAGTATTTT.

This clone was seen a single time. This chain connects TRBV19 to TRBJ2-7; tentatively, D is TRBD1 (6 bases). V lost 4 bases and J 5 bases, leaving 18 bases between the germline ends. The CDR3 loop spans 15 amino acids. Germline CDR1 is LNHDA and CDR2 is SQIVND (reference sequence). CDR3: CASSSRDTNYNEQYF. As DNA, the CDR3 is TGTGCCAGTAGTAGCCGGGACACAAATTATAACGAGCAGTACTTC.

The chain links TRBV5-1 to TRBJ2-6; 8 nucleotides line up with TRBD1. This CDR3 is 16 amino acids long. The junction had 5 bases not matched to a gene; V was cut back by 4 bases and J by 2 bases. Germline V gene data show CDR1 as SGHRS and CDR2 as YFSETQ. The CDR3 loop reads CASSPTGAAGANVLTF. The CDR3 DNA is TGCGCCAGCAGCCCGACAGGGGCGGCTGGGGCCAACGTCCTGACTTTC.

The V and J genes are TRBV27 and TRBJ2-2; the D gene is possibly TRBD1 (6 bases). V was clipped by 3 bases and J by 6 bases, with 20 bases between them. The germline gives CDR1 MNHEY, CDR2 SMNVEV (reference sequence). The CDR3 length is 17 residues. The CDR3 is CASSLSGARIVAGELFF. DNA of the CDR3: TGTGCCAGCAGTTTGTCAGGGGCACGAATCGTCGCCGGGGAGCTGTTTTTT.

The count of this clone is one. This chain connects TRBV5-6 to TRBJ1-2; 7 bases are a match to TRBD1. This CDR3 is built from 15 residues. Germline V gene data show CDR1 as SGHDT and CDR2 as YYEEEE. V was clipped by 2 bases and J by 3 bases; unmatched bases: 7. CDR3 protein: CASSLGDRSHYGYTF. CDR3 DNA: TGTGCCAGCAGCTTAGGGGACAGAAGTCACTATGGCTACACCTTC.

This clone has just one count. J is TRBJ2-3 and V is TRBV3-1 (or the pseudogene TRBV3-2), with 10 nucleotides matching TRBD2. The V gene's germline CDR1 is LGHDT and CDR2 YNNKEL (reference sequence). The length of the CDR3 is 18 residues. The V and J ends lost 5 bases and 1 base, in that order; junction bases with no gene match: 12. CDR3 in amino acids: CASSVLAGVTDRTDTQYF. The DNA for the CDR3 is TGTGCCAGCAGCGTCCTAGCGGGGGTCACCGACCGCACAGATACGCAGTATTTT.